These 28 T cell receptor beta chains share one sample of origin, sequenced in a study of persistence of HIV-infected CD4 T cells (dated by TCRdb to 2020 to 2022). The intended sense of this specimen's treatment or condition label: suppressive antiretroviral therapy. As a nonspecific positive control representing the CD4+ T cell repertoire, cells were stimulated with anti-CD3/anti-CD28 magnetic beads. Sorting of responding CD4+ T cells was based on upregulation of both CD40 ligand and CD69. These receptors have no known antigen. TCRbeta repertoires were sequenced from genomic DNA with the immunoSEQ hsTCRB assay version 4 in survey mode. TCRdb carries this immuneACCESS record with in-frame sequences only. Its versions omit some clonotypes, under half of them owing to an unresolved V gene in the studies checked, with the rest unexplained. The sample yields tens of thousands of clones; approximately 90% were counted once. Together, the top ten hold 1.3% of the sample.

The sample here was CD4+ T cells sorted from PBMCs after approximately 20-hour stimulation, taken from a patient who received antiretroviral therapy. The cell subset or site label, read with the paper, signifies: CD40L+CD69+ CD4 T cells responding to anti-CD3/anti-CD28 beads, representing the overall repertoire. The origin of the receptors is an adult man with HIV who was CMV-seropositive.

CDR3 nucleotide sequence: TGTGCCAGCAAGGGGGACTACGAGCAGTACTTC. Protein: CASKGDYEQYF. The gene calls are TRBV6-1 and TRBJ2-7, with D possibly matching TRBD1 (6 bases). CDR1 and CDR2 from the germline V gene are MNHNS and SASEGT. V was shortened by 7 bases and J by 3 bases, with 7 bases between the two germline ends. The CDR3 is made up of 11 amino acids.

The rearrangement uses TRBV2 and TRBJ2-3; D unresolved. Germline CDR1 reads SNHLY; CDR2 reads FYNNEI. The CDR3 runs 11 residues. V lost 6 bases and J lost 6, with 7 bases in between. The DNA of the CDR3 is TGTGCCAGCAGGACGGAGGATACGCAGTATTTT. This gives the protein CASRTEDTQYF.

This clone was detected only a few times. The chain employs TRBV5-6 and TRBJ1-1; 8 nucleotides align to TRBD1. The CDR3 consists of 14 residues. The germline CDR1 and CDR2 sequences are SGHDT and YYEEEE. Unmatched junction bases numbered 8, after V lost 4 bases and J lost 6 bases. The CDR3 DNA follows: TGTGCCAGCAGCCGGTGGACAGGGCTTGCTGAAGCTTTCTTT. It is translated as CASSRWTGLAEAFF.

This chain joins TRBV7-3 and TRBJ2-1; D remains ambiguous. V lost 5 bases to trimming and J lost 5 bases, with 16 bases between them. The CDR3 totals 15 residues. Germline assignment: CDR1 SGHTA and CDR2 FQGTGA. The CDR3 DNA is TGTGCCAGCAGCCCTTATGTCCGGGTACACAATGAGCAGTTCTTC. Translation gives CASSPYVRVHNEQFF.

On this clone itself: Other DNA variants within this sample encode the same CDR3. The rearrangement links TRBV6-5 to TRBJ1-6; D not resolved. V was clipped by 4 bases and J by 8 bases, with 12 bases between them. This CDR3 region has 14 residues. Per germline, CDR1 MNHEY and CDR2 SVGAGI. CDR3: CASSSSRRDSPLHF. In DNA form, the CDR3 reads TGTGCCAGCAGTTCCTCCAGGCGGGATTCACCCCTCCACTTT.

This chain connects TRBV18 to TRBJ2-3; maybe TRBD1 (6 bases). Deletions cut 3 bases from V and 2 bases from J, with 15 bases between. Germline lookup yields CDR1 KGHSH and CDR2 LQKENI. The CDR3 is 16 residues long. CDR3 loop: CASSPEGHRATDTQYF. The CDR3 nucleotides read TGTGCCAGCTCACCTGAGGGGCACAGGGCCACAGATACGCAGTATTTT.

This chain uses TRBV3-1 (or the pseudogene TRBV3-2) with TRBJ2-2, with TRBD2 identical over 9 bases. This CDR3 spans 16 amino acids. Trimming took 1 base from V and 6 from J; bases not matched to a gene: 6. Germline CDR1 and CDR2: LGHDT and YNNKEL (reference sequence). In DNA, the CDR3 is TGTGCCAGCAGCCAAGGACTAGCGGCCGGGCCCGGGGAGCTGTTTTTT. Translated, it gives CASSQGLAAGPGELFF.

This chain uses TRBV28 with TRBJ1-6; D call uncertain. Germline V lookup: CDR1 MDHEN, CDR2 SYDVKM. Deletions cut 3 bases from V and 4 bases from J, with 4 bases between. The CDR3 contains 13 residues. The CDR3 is CASSFKYNSPLHF. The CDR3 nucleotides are TGTGCCAGCAGTTTCAAATATAATTCACCCCTCCACTTT.

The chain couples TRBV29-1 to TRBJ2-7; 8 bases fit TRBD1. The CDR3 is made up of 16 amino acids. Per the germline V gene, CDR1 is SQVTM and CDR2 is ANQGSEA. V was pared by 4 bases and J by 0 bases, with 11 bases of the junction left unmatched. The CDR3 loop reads CSVGVDRGPSSYEQYF. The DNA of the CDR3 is TGCAGCGTTGGGGTCGACAGGGGTCCAAGCTCCTACGAGCAGTACTTC.

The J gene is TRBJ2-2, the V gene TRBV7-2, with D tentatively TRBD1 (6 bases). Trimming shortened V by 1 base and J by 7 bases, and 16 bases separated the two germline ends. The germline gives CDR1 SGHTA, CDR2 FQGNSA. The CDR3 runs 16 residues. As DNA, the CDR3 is TGTGCCAGCAGCTTAGAGGCAACAGGGACGGGCGGGGAGCTGTTTTTT. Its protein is CASSLEATGTGGELFF.

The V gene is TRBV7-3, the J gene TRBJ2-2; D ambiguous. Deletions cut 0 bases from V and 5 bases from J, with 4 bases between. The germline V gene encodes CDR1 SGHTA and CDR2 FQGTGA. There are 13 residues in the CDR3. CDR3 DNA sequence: TGTGCCAGCAGCTTAACAGGGACCGGGGAGCTGTTTTTT. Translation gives CASSLTGTGELFF.

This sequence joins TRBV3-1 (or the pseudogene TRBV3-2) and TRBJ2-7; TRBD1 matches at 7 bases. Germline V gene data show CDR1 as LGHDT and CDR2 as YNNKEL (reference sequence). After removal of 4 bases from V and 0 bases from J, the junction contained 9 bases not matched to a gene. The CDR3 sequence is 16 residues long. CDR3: CASSPMGQLTSYEQYF. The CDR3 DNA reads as TGTGCCAGCAGCCCAATGGGACAGCTGACCTCCTACGAGCAGTACTTC.

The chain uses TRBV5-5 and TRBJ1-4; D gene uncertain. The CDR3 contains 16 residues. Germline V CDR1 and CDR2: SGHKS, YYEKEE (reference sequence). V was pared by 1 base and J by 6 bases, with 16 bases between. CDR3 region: CASSLTSSLRDEKLFF. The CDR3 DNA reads TGTGCCAGCAGCTTGACTTCGAGCCTTCGGGATGAAAAACTGTTTTTT.

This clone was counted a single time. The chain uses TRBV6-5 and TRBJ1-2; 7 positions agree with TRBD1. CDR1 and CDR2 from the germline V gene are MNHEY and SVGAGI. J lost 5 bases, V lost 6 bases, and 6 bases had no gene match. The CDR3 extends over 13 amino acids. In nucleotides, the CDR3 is TGTGCCAGCAGCTTTGACAGGGTTTATGGCTACACCTTC. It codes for CASSFDRVYGYTF.

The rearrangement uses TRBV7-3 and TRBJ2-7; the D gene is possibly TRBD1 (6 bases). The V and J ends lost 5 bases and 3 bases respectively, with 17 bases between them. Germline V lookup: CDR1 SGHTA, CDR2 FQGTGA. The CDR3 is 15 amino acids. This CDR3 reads CASSPQGVGGYEQYF. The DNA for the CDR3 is TGTGCCAGCAGCCCACAGGGAGTTGGGGGCTACGAGCAGTACTTC. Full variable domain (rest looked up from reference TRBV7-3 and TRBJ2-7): GAGVSQTPSNKVTEKGKYVELRCDPISGHTALYWYRQSLGQGPEFLIYFQGTGAADDSGLPNDRFFAVRPEGSVSTLKIQRTERGDSAVYLCASSPQGVGGYEQYFGPGTRLTVT.

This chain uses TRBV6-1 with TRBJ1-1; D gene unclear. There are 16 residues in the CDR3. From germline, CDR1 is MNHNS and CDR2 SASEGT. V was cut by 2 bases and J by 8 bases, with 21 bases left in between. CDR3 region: CASSESFGEGVTEAFF. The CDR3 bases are TGTGCCAGCAGTGAATCTTTTGGGGAGGGAGTTACGGAAGCTTTCTTT.

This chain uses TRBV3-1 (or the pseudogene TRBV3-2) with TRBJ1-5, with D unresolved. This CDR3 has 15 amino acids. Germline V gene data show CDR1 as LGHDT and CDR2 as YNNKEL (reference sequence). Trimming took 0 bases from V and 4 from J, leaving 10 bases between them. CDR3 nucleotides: TGTGCCAGCAGCCAAGAACGGGTGGGGAATCAGCCCCAGCATTTT. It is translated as CASSQERVGNQPQHF.

The CDR3 loop reads CASSTGTFTTQYF. For the CDR3, the DNA is TGTGCCAGCAGCACCGGGACTTTTACCACCCAGTACTTC. V is TRBV7-9 and J is TRBJ2-5; the D gene is possibly TRBD2 (6 bases). Per the germline V gene, CDR1 is SEHNR and CDR2 is FQNEAQ (reference sequence). The CDR3 is made up of 13 amino acids. Between the trimmed V and J ends, which lost 5 bases and 8 bases, there was a span of 15 bases. The variable domain in full, with the rest retrieved from reference TRBV7-9 and TRBJ2-5, is DTGVSQNPRHKITKRGQNVTFRCDPISEHNRLYWYRQTLGQGPEFLTYFQNEAQLEKSRLLSDRFSAERPKGSFSTLEIQRTEQGDSAMYLCASSTGTFTTQYFGPGTRLLVL.

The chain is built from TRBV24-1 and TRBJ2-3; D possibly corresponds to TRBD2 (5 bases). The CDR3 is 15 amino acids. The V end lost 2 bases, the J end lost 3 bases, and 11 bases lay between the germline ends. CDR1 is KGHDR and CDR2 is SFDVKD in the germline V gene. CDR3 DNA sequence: TGTGCCACCAGTGATTCCCGGGGTTCTACAGATACGCAGTATTTT. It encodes CATSDSRGSTDTQYF.

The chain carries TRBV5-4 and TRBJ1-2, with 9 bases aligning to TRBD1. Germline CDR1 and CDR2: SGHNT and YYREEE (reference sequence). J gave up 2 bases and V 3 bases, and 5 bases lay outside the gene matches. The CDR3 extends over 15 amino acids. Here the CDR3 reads CASSSRDRENYGYTF. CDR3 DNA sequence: TGTGCCAGCAGCTCAAGGGACAGGGAGAACTATGGCTACACCTTC.

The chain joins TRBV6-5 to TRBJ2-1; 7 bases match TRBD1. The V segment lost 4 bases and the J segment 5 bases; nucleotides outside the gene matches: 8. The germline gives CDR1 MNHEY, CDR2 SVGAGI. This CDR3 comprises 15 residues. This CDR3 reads CASSSWEQGNNEQFF. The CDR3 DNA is TGTGCCAGCAGTTCCTGGGAACAGGGGAACAATGAGCAGTTCTTC.

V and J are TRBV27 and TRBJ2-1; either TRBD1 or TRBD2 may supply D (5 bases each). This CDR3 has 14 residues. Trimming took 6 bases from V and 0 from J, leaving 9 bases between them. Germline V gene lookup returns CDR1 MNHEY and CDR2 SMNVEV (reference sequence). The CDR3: CASRGRSSYNEQFF. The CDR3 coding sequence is TGTGCCAGCAGGGGACGAAGCTCCTACAATGAGCAGTTCTTC.

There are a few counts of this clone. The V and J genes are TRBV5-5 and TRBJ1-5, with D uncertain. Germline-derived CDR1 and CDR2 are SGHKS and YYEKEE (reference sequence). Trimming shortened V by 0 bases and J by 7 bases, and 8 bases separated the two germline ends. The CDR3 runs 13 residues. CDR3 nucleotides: TGTGCCAGCAGCTTGGGTAGGGTCCAGCCCCAGCATTTT. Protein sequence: CASSLGRVQPQHF.

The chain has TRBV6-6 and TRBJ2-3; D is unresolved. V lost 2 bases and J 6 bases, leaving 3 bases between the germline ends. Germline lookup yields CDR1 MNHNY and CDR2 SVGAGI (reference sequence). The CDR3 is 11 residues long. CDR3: CASSYRDTQYF. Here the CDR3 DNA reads TGTGCCAGCAGTTACCGGGATACGCAGTATTTT.

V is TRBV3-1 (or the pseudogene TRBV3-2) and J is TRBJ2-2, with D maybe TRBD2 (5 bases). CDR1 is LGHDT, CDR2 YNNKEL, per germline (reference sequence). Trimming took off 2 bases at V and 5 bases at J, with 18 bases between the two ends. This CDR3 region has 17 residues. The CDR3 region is CASSQRGSGSRTGELFF. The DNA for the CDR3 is TGTGCCAGCAGCCAAAGAGGGAGTGGGAGTCGAACCGGGGAGCTGTTTTTT.

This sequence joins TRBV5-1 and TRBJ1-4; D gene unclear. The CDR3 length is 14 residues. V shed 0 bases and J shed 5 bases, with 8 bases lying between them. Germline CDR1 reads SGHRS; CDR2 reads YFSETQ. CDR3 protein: CASSLGQLNEKLFF. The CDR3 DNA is TGCGCCAGCAGCTTGGGGCAGCTAAATGAAAAACTGTTTTTT.

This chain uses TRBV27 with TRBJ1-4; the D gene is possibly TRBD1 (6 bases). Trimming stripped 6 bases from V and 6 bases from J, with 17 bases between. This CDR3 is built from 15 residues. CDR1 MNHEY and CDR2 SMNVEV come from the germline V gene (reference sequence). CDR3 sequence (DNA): TGTGCCAGCAGAACCGTAGGGGCAGGGGATGAAAAACTGTTTTTT. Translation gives CASRTVGAGDEKLFF.

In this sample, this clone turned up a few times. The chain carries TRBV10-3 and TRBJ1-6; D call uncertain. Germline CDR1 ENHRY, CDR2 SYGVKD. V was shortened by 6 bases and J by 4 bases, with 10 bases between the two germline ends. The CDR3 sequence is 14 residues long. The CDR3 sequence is CAIRPREYNSPLHF. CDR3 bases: TGTGCCATCAGACCGCGCGAGTATAATTCACCCCTCCACTTT.